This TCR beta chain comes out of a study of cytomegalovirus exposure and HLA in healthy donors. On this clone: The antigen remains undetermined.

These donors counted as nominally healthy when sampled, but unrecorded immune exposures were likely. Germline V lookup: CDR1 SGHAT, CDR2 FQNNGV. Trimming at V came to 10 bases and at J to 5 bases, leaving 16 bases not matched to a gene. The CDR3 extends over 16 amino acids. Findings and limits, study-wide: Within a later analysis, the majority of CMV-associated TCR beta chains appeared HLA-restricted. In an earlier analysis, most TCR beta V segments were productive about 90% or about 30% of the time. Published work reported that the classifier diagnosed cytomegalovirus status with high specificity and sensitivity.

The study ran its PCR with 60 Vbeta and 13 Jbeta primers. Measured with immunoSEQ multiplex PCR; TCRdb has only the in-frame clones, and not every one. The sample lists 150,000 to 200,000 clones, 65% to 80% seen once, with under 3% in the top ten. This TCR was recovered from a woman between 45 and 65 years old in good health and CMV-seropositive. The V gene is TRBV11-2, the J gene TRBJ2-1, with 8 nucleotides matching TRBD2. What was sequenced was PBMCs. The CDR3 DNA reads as TGTGCCACCTCCCGGGGGGGCGGGGGGCCCAACAATGAGCAGTTCTTC. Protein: CATSRGGGGPNNEQFF.